Below are 14 T cell receptor beta chains sequenced from a single sample in a study of tissue T cells after allogeneic stem cell transplantation. Measured with immunoSEQ multiplex PCR; TCRdb has only the in-frame clones, and not every one. The sample consists of over 45,000 clones, over 70% of them appearing once. Source material: sorted cells pooled from one or two spleens. The receptors were gathered from a pool of C57BL/6 mice in good health.

This clone was seen once. Gene names denote mouse genes. The read ends 1 residue before the CDR3 terminus; that terminus is restored from the germline J gene. The V and J genes are TRBV29 and TRBJ1-4; D is undetermined. This CDR3 has 12 amino acids. V lost 4 bases to trimming and J lost 4 bases, with 4 bases between them. Per the germline V gene, CDR1 is MSHET and CDR2 is SYDVDS. The CDR3 protein is CASSWGNERLFF. The part of the CDR3 DNA that was read is TGTGCTAGCAGTTGGGGCAACGAAAGATTATTT.

Comments on this clone: Genes and germline come from the mouse. The read ends 1 residue early relative to the CDR3; the germline J gene fills the gap. The J gene is TRBJ2-5, the V gene TRBV2; TRBD2 agrees at 7 bases. The ends lost 0 bases at V and 0 bases at J; junction bases unmatched: 3. Germline V gene lookup returns CDR1 LGHNA and CDR2 YSYQKL. CDR3 length: 16 amino acids. CDR3: CASSQEPGGNQDTQYF. The sequenced CDR3 bases are TGTGCCAGCAGCCAAGAACCGGGGGGGAACCAAGACACCCAGTAC. Using reference TRBV2 and TRBJ2-5 for the parts outside the CDR3, the full variable domain is DPKIIQKPKYLVAVTGSEKILICEQYLGHNAMYWYRQSAKKPLEFMFSYSYQKLMDNQTASSRFQPQSSKKNHLDLQITALKPDDSATYFCASSQEPGGNQDTQYFGPGTRLLVL.

Comments on this clone: Gene labels here are mouse ones. Read coverage stops 1 residue before the CDR3 terminus; the germline J gene supplies the remainder. The chain is built from TRBV13-3 and TRBJ2-4, with 7 bases fitting TRBD2. This CDR3 spans 14 amino acids. V was pared by 3 bases and J by 1 base, with 2 bases of the junction left unmatched. From germline, CDR1 is NNHDY and CDR2 SYVADS. CDR3 DNA (partial): TGTGCCAGCAGTGCTCTGGGGGGTCAAAACACCTTGTAC. It yields the protein CASSALGGQNTLY. The entire CDR3 protein reads CASSALGGQNTLYF.

To note about this clone: Each gene name is a mouse one. The read halts 1 residue ahead of the CDR3 end, with the missing end drawn from the germline J gene. The V call is TRBV19, the J call TRBJ2-2, with D perhaps matching TRBD1 (5 bases). This CDR3 spans 14 amino acids. CDR1 and CDR2 from the germline V gene are FNHDT and SITEND (reference sequence). V lost 2 bases to trimming and J lost 4 bases, with 9 bases between them. The covered CDR3 bases are TGTGCCAGCAGTATGGCAGGGATCACCGGGCAGCTCTAC. Amino acid sequence: CASSMAGITGQLY. The CDR3 in full is CASSMAGITGQLYF.

This clone was counted a single time. Mouse gene names and germline throughout. The CDR3 is cut off 1 residue early in the read; its end comes from the germline J gene. The chain employs TRBV4 and TRBJ2-4; TRBD1 aligns across 8 bases. Per germline, CDR1 LGHDT and CDR2 YNNKQL (reference sequence). The trim removed 4 bases at V and 1 base at J, leaving 1 base unmatched. This CDR3 comprises 14 residues. The CDR3 loop reads CASSLQGGQNTLYF. The sequenced CDR3 bases are TGTGCCAGCAGCTTACAGGGGGGTCAAAACACCTTGTAC.

In the case of this clone: These gene names are mouse names. Partial CDR3 DNA: TGTGCCAGCAGTTACAGGAACGAAAGATTATTT. Encoded protein: CASSYRNERLF. The full CDR3 reads CASSYRNERLFF. The chain couples TRBV13-3 to TRBJ1-4, with D perhaps TRBD1 (5 bases). The CDR3 extends 1 residue past the end of the read, so its final part is completed from the germline J gene. Trimming removed 4 bases at V and 5 bases at J, with 6 bases between. CDR3 length: 12 residues. The V gene's germline CDR1 is NNHDY and CDR2 SYVADS.

There are a few counts of this clone. Here the gene names and germline are mouse. The covered CDR3 bases are TGTGCCTGGAGTCTAGAACCGGGGTACAACCAGGCTCCGCTT. Encoded protein: CAWSLEPGYNQAPL. The complete CDR3 protein is CAWSLEPGYNQAPLF. The chain links TRBV31 to TRBJ1-5; D remains unclear. The DNA ends 1 residue before the CDR3 does, and the rest of the CDR3 is filled in from the germline J gene. CDR3 length: 15 amino acids. The V gene lost 0 bases and the J gene lost 2 bases, with 11 bases spanning the gap. Germline values: CDR1 GKSSPN, CDR2 SITVG.

Remarks on this clone: Genes here carry mouse names. The read ends 1 residue shy of where the CDR3 ends; the end is completed using the germline J gene. The chain joins TRBV26 to TRBJ1-1; TRBD1 aligns across 8 bases. J gave up 4 bases and V 2 bases, and 3 bases lay outside the gene matches. The CDR3 is 14 residues long. Germline V gene sequence: CDR1 KGHPV, CDR2 FQNQEV (reference sequence). CDR3 bases read: TGTGCCAGCAGTCTGACAGGGGGAGGCACAGAAGTCTTC. Protein product: CASSLTGGGTEVF. In full, the CDR3 reads CASSLTGGGTEVFF.

Concerning this clone itself: Each gene name is a mouse one. Incomplete CDR3 DNA: TGTGCTAGCAGACCTGGGGGGGCGGGTGCAGAAACGCTGTAT. This gives the protein CASRPGGAGAETLY. The CDR3, in full, reads CASRPGGAGAETLYF. The gene calls are TRBV17 and TRBJ2-3; 10 nucleotides align to TRBD2. The CDR3 goes on 1 residue after the read ends, and that part is filled in from the germline J gene. V shed 6 bases and J 1 base; nucleotides not matched to a gene: 4. This CDR3 contains 15 residues. Germline-derived CDR1 and CDR2 are MNHDT and YYDKIL.

In regard to this clone: Gene names follow the mouse nomenclature. Read sequence stops 1 residue before the CDR3 end, and the germline J gene provides the missing end. The chain carries TRBV2 and TRBJ2-4; D possibly uses TRBD1 or TRBD2 (5 bases each). Germline-derived CDR1 and CDR2 are LGHNA and YSYQKL. There are 15 residues in the CDR3. V was shortened by 0 bases and J by 2 bases, with 9 bases between the two germline ends. The part of the CDR3 DNA that was read is TGTGCCAGCAGCCAAGATAGGGGCCTTCAAAACACCTTGTAC. Translating it yields CASSQDRGLQNTLY. The full CDR3 reads CASSQDRGLQNTLYF. Full variable domain (outside the CDR3, taken from reference TRBV2 and TRBJ2-4): DPKIIQKPKYLVAVTGSEKILICEQYLGHNAMYWYRQSAKKPLEFMFSYSYQKLMDNQTASSRFQPQSSKKNHLDLQITALKPDDSATYFCASSQDRGLQNTLYFGAGTRLSVL.

Remarks on this clone: Each gene name is a mouse one. With the read ending 1 residue before the CDR3 end, the germline J gene is used to fill in that end. The J gene is TRBJ2-4, the V gene TRBV13-1, with 7 bases matching TRBD2. V gave up 3 bases and J gave up 0 bases; unmatched junction bases: 7. Per germline, CDR1 NSHNY and CDR2 SYGAGN. This CDR3 has 16 residues. CDR3 DNA, as far as it was read: TGTGCCAGCAGTGGGGGCTGGGGGTCTAGTCAAAACACCTTGTAC. It codes for CASSGGWGSSQNTLY. The whole CDR3 protein is CASSGGWGSSQNTLYF.

Details on this clone: The genes are named according to mouse. The part of the CDR3 DNA that was read is TGTGCCAGCAGCTACGGACTGGACTATGCTGAGCAGTTC. Amino acid sequence: CASSYGLDYAEQF. The whole CDR3 protein is CASSYGLDYAEQFF. The chain joins TRBV4 to TRBJ2-1; 7 bases are shared with TRBD2. The read ends 1 residue early relative to the CDR3; the germline J gene fills the gap. The germline V gene has CDR1 LGHDT and CDR2 YNNKQL (reference sequence). J lost 2 bases, V lost 3 bases, and 1 base had no gene match. CDR3 length: 14 residues.

This clone was seen once. Mouse names are used for the genes. The read ends 1 residue before the CDR3 terminus; that terminus is restored from the germline J gene. The V and J genes are TRBV2 and TRBJ2-5; 7 bases match TRBD1. The length of the CDR3 is 15 residues. The junction had 4 bases not matched to a gene; V was cut back by 1 base and J by 3 bases. In germline, CDR1 is LGHNA, CDR2 YSYQKL. The CDR3 bases that were read are TGTGCCAGCAGCCAAGCCACAGGGGATCAAGACACCCAGTAC. Its translation: CASSQATGDQDTQY. The CDR3 as a whole reads CASSQATGDQDTQYF.

Of note for this clone: Germline and genes: mouse. The read falls 1 residue short of the CDR3 end, and the missing part is taken from the germline J gene. The genes are TRBV15 and TRBJ1-1; D is ambiguous. This CDR3 is built from 11 residues. Germline V lookup: CDR1 SGHND, CDR2 FRSKSL. The V gene lost 3 bases and the J gene lost 4 bases, with 3 bases spanning the gap. The CDR3: CASSFGTEVFF. Partial CDR3 DNA: TGTGCCAGCAGTTTCGGCACAGAAGTCTTC.